These 11 T cell receptor beta chains share one sample of origin, sequenced in a study of monozygotic twins with inflammatory bowel disease. TCRdb reworked the 5' RACE reads into one entry per CDR3 protein, no DNA. The sample data list about 300,000 distinct CDR3 sequences. What was sequenced was blood. The source is a human donor with ulcerative colitis or Crohn's disease, or a healthy co-twin of an affected twin (not recorded which).

The V call is TRBV11-1, the J call TRBJ1-4; the TCRdb call, TRBD1, lacks DNA for checking. Per germline, CDR1 SGHAT and CDR2 FQDESV (reference sequence). This CDR3 comprises 18 residues. Here the CDR3 reads CASSPAPQGALTNEKLFF.

The chain has TRBV5-1 and TRBJ2-3; absent DNA, TCRdb's TRBD1 call cannot be checked. Germline assignment: CDR1 SGHRS and CDR2 YFSETQ. The CDR3 covers 17 residues. This chain's CDR3 is CASSWGVGTGTTDTQYF.

The chain joins TRBV18 to TRBJ2-1; without DNA, the TCRdb call of TRBD1 cannot be checked. Germline V gene sequence: CDR1 KGHSH, CDR2 LQKENI. The CDR3 length is 16 residues. The CDR3 here is CASSPDRGLLGNEQFF.

The chain combines TRBV12-3 or TRBV12-4 with TRBJ2-2; the D call of TRBD1 rests on TCRdb alone, since no DNA is present to check it. This CDR3 region has 13 residues. The CDR3 reads CASTDRAPGELFF.

V gene TRBV6-2 or TRBV6-3 combines with J gene TRBJ2-2; there is no DNA to check the TCRdb D call of TRBD2. The germline V gene encodes CDR1 MNHEY and CDR2 SVGEGT. The CDR3 totals 16 residues. The chain's CDR3 is CASSQGREGPTGELFF.

CDR3 protein: CASSLVPGLKPRELFF. The chain links TRBV7-8 to TRBJ2-2; TCRdb's D gene call, TRBD2, goes unchecked for lack of DNA. The CDR3 loop spans 16 amino acids. Per germline, CDR1 SGHVS and CDR2 FQNEAQ.

V and J are TRBV10-3 and TRBJ2-7; TCRdb proposes TRBD1, but this gene call is untestable without DNA. This CDR3 region has 14 residues. The V gene's germline CDR1 is ENHRY and CDR2 SYGVKD. The CDR3 loop reads CAISESQGPYEQYF.

The V and J genes are TRBV20-1 and TRBJ1-5. The CDR3 consists of 13 residues. Germline-derived CDR1 and CDR2 are DFQATT and SNEGSKA (reference sequence). The CDR3 sequence: CSASKGLNQPQHF.

The chain combines TRBV7-2 with TRBJ1-3. The CDR3 loop spans 15 amino acids. Germline V gives CDR1 SGHTA, CDR2 FQGNSA. The CDR3 here is CASSAAKIRPTTIYF. Combining the CDR3 with reference TRBV7-2 and TRBJ1-3 gives the whole variable domain GAGVSQSPSNKVTEKGKDVELRCDPISGHTALYWYRQSLGQGLEFLIYFQGNSAPDKSGLPSDRFSAERTGGSVSTLTIQRTQQEDSAVYLCASSAAKIRPTTIYFGEGSWLTVV.

V usage is TRBV28 and J usage is TRBJ2-7; TCRdb's assignment of TRBD2 cannot be checked, as there is no DNA. The germline V gene has CDR1 MDHEN and CDR2 SYDVKM. The CDR3 spans 14 residues. CDR3 protein: CASSSGLGPSEQYF.

J is TRBJ2-3 and V is TRBV7-2. The CDR3 totals 15 residues. Germline CDR1 reads SGHTA; CDR2 reads FQGNSA. CDR3 sequence reads: CASSLGTITPDTQYF.